This T cell receptor (beta chain) stems from a study of control samples from healthy donors and cancer patients. TCRdb's copy holds only in-frame clones and misses some; the assay was immunoSEQ multiplex PCR. The sample consists of 100,000 to 150,000 clones, approximately 92% of them appearing once. Germline CDR1 and CDR2: MNHEY and SMNVEV (reference sequence). This CDR3 contains 19 residues. With 7 bases clipped from V and 5 bases from J, the junction kept 17 bases outside the gene matches. This sequence was found in a man of 80 years or more with head and neck cancer. Sequenced sample: PBMCs. The gene calls are TRBV27 and TRBJ2-1, with TRBD2 identical over 13 bases. The CDR3, as DNA: TGTGCCAGCACCCCCGGTGGACTAGCGGGAGCTTCGGTCCACAATGAGCAGTTCTTC. Amino acids: CASTPGGLAGASVHNEQFF.